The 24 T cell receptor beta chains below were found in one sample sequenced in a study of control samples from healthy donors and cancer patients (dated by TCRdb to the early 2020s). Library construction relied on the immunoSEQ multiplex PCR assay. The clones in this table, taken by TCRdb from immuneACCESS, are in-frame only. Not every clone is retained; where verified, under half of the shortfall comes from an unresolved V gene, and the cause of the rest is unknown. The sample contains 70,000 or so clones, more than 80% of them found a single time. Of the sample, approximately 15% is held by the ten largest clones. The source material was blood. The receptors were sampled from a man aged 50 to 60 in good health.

DNA for the CDR3: TGTGCCAGCAGCTTGGGGGGGAGGGCAAGGGAGACCCAGTACTTC. Its protein product is CASSLGGRARETQYF. This sequence joins TRBV7-2 and TRBJ2-5, with TRBD2 matching 7 bases. Trimming cost V 3 bases and J 5 bases; bases outside gene matches: 9. The length of the CDR3 is 15 residues. The germline CDR1 and CDR2 sequences are SGHTA and FQGNSA.

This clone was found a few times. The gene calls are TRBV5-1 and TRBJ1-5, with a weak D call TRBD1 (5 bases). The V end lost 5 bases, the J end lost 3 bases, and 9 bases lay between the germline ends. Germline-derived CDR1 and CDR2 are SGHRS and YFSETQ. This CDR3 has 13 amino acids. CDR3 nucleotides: TGCGCCAGCAGAAGGGGTAACAATCAGCCCCAGCATTTT. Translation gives CASRRGNNQPQHF.

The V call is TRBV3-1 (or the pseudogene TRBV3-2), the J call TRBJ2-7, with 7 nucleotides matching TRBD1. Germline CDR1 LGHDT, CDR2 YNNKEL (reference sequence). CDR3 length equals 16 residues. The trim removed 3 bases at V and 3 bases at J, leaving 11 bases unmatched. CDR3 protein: CASSQTGTADNYEQYF. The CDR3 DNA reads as TGTGCCAGCAGCCAGACCGGGACAGCGGACAACTACGAGCAGTACTTC.

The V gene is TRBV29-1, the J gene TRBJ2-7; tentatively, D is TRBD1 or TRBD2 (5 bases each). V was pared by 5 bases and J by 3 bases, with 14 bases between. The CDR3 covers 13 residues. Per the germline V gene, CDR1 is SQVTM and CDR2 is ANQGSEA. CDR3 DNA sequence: TGCAGCGTTTCGACGGGACCCTTCTACGAGCAGTACTTC. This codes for CSVSTGPFYEQYF.

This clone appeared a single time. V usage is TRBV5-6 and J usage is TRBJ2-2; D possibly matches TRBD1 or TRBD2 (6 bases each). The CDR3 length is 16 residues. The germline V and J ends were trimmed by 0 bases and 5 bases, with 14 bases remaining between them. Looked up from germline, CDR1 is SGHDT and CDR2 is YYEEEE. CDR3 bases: TGTGCCAGCAGCTTGGCCCGGGGGCTAGGAACCGGGGAGCTGTTTTTT. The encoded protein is CASSLARGLGTGELFF.

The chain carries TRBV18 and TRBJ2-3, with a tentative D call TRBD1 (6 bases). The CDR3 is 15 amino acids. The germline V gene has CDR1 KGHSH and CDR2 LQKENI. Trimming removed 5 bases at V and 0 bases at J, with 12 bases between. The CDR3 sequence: CASSRRQASTDTQYF. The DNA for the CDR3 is TGTGCCAGCTCAAGGAGACAGGCTAGCACAGATACGCAGTATTTT.

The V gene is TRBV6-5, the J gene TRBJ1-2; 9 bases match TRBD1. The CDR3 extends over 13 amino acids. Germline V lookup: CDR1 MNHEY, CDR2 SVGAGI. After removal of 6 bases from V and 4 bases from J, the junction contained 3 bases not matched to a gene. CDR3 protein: CASRRGQGYGYTF. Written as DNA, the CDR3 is TGTGCCAGCAGAAGGGGACAGGGCTATGGCTACACCTTC.

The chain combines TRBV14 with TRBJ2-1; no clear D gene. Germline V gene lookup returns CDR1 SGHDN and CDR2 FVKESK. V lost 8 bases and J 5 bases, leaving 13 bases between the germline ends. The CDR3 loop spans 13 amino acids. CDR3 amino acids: CASGRTRNNEQFF. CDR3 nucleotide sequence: TGTGCCAGCGGAAGGACGCGAAACAATGAGCAGTTCTTC.

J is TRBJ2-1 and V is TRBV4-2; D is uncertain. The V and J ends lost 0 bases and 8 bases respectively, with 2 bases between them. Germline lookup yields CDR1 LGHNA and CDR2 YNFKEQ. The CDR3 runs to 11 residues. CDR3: CASSQDHEQFF. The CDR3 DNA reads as TGTGCCAGCAGCCAAGACCATGAGCAGTTCTTC.

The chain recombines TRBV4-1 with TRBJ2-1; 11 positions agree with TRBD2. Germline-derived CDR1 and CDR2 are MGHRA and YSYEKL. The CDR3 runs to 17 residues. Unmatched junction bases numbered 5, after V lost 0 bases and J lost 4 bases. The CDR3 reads CASSQDVTSGRYNEQFF. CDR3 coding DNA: TGCGCCAGCAGCCAAGATGTAACTAGCGGGAGATACAATGAGCAGTTCTTC.

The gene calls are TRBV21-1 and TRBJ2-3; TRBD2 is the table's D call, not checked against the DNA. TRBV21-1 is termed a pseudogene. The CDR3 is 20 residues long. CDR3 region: CASSKRTGLAGDRFIYTQYF. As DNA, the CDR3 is TGTGCCAGCAGCAAACGGACCGGACTAGCGGGAGATCGGTTTATATATACGCAGTATTTT.

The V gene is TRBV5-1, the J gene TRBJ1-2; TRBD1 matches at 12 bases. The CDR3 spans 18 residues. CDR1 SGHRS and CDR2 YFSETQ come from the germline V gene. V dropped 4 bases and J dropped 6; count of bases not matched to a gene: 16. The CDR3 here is CASSRYRDRGRREDGYTF. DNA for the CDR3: TGCGCCAGCAGCAGATACCGGGACAGGGGGCGCAGGGAGGATGGCTACACCTTC.

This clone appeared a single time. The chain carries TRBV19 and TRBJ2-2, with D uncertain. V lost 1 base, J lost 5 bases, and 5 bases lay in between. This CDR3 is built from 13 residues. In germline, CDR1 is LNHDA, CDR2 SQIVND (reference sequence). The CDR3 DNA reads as TGTGCCAGTAGTATAGGATTTACCGGGGAGCTGTTTTTT. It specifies CASSIGFTGELFF. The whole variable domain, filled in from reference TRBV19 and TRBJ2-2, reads DGGITQSPKYLFRKEGQNVTLSCEQNLNHDAMYWYRQDPGQGLRLIYYSQIVNDFQKGDIAEGYSVSREKKESFPLTVTSAQKNPTAFYLCASSIGFTGELFFGEGSRLTVL.

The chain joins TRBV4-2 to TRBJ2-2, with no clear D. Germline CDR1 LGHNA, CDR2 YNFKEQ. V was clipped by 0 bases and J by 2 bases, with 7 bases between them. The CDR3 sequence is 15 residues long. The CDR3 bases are TGTGCCAGCAGCCAAGATCCTAGAAACACCGGGGAGCTGTTTTTT. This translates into CASSQDPRNTGELFF.

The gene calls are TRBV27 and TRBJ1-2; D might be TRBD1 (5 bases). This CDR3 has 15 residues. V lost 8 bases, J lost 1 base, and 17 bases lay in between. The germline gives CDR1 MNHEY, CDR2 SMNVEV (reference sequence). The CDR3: CASSPRQDINYGYTF. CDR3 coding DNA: TGTGCCAGCTCCCCCCGGCAGGACATTAACTATGGCTACACCTTC.

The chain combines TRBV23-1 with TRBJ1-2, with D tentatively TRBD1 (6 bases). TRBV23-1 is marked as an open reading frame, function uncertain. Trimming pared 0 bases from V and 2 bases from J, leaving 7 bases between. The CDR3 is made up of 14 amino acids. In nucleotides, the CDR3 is TGCGCCAGCAGTCAATCTAGGGGGAACTATGGCTACACCTTC. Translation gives CASSQSRGNYGYTF.

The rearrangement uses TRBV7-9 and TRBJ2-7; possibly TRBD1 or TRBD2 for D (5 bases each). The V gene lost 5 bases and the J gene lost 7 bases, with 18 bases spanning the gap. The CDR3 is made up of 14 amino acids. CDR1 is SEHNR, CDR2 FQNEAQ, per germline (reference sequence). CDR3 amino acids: CASSPQSGAGEQYF. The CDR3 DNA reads TGTGCCAGCAGCCCCCAATCCGGGGCTGGAGAGCAGTACTTC.

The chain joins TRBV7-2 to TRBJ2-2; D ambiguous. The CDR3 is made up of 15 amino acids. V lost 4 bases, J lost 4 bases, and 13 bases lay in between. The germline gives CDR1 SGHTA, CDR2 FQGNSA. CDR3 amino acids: CASSSRLGSTGELFF. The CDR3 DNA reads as TGTGCCAGCAGCTCCCGACTGGGGTCCACCGGGGAGCTGTTTTTT.

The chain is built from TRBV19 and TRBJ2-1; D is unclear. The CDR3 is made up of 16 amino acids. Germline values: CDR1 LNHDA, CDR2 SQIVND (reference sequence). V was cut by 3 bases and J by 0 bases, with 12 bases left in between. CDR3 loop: CASSIHSTYSYNEQFF. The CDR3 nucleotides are TGTGCCAGTAGTATCCACTCCACATACTCCTACAATGAGCAGTTCTTC.

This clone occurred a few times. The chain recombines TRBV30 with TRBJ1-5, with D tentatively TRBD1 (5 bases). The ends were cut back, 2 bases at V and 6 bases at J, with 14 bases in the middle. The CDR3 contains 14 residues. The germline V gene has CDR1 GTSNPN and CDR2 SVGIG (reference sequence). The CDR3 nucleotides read TGTGCCTGGAGTCTAGGAGGGGCGAGTCAGCCCCAGCATTTT. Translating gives CAWSLGGASQPQHF.

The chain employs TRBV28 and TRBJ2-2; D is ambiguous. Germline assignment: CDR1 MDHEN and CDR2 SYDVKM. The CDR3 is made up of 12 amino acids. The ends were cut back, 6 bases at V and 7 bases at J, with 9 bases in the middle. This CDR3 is CASSLRVGELFF. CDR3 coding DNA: TGTGCCAGCAGCCTACGTGTCGGGGAGCTGTTTTTT.

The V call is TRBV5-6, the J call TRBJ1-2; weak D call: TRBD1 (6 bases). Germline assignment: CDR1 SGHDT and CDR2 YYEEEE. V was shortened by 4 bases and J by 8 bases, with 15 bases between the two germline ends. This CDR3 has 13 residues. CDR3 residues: CASSRDYRAGYTF. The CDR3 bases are TGTGCCAGCAGCCGTGACTACAGGGCAGGCTACACCTTC.

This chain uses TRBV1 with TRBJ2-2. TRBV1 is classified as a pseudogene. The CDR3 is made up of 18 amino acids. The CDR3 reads CTSSHVPGRGKNTGELFF. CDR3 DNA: TGCACCAGCAGCCACGTGCCTGGGCGTGGGAAGAACACCGGGGAGCTGTTTTTT.

The CDR3 sequence: CASSRRGQGADVYGYTF. CDR3 bases: TGTGCCAGCAGCCGTCGAGGACAGGGGGCAGATGTCTATGGCTACACCTTC. The chain carries TRBV7-9 and TRBJ1-2; TRBD1 matches 11 bases. The V gene's germline CDR1 is SEHNR and CDR2 FQNEAQ (reference sequence). This CDR3 is 17 amino acids long. The V and J ends lost 5 bases and 4 bases, in that order; junction bases with no gene match: 12.